What follows is one TCR beta chain and its context. CDR1 is ENHRY, CDR2 SYGVKD, per germline. The CDR3 loop spans 12 amino acids. V lost 6 bases, J lost 6 bases, and 12 bases lay in between. These data come from a study of blood T cell repertoires in COVID-19. On the study more broadly: There were acute and convalescent COVID-19 samples, and they came from the United States, Italy and Spain. The analysed material was cDNA or gDNA that came from T cells, B-cell-depleted T cells, or PBMCs.

As handled by the study authors: From reference gene primer amplification, estimates of nucleated cell counts were derived. TCRdb's copy holds only in-frame clones and misses some; the assay was immunoSEQ multiplex PCR. That table supplies the V and J calls and clone size; D and trimming were determined from the DNA. The table lists approximately 210,000 clones, 65% to 90% of them singletons. The chain combines TRBV10-3 with TRBJ2-7; weak D call: TRBD1 (5 bases). Sequencing was carried out using peripheral blood. This TCR was sampled from a man aged 45-65 years with COVID-19, enrolled during active disease. The CDR3 is CAIRETQGEQYF. In DNA form, the CDR3 reads TGTGCCATCAGGGAAACCCAGGGCGAGCAGTACTTC.